This T cell receptor beta chain was profiled in a study of low-dose radiotherapy and immunotherapy resistance in tumors. Study-level background: For Cohort 1, fractions of 0.5 Gy were given every 2 weeks, reaching 6.5 Gy overall. Study patients were administered oral aspirin at 300 mg daily for four cycles from cycle 1 day 1.

Regarding time point: before trial treatment. Covering alpha and beta chains, TRAV- and TRBV-specific primers were used for the first-strand cDNA. The TCRs were subjected to amplification over approximately 20 PCR cycles employing a constant-region primer in conjunction with a V-primer adapter. In vitro transcription served to amplify the mRNA that had been isolated. Via MiXCR, TCRdb re-called the reads, giving one row per CDR3 protein. The repertoire holds tens of thousands of distinct CDR3 sequences, with 31% as singletons. This clonotype appeared once. Sequencing was performed on PBMCs, taken before treatment. This sequence originates from a male donor with gallbladder cancer.

The CDR3 is CASSLGPLSGAGDTQYF. The CDR3 region has the DNA TGTGCCAGCAGCTTAGGCCCACTATCGGGGGCGGGGGATACGCAGTATTTT. The gene calls are TRBV7-2 and TRBJ2-3; TRBD1 or TRBD2 may be the D gene (6 bases each). The V gene's germline CDR1 is SGHTA and CDR2 FQGNSA. The V gene lost 1 base and the J gene lost 6 bases, with 20 bases spanning the gap. The CDR3 is 17 residues long.